This TCR beta chain derives from a study of T cell responses to AZD1222 COVID-19 vaccine (dated by TCRdb to the early 2020s). Some background on the complete study: Because spike-specific TCR depth and breadth did not differ between the two schedules, AZD1222 recipients who got a second dose at roughly 4 weeks were pooled with those who got a second dose at roughly 12 weeks. A total of 233 trial participants underwent TCR sequencing, of whom around 210 had received two doses of AZD1222 and 26 had received two doses of the MenACWY control vaccine. Trial participants were enrolled into age subgroups of 18-55, 56-69 and 70-plus years, which contained approximately 150, 30 and 60 TCR-sequenced participants, respectively.

The time point tag for this specimen amounts to: baseline before first vaccination. Vaccinee samples were obtained from the UK trials COV001 and COV002, which included a single-blind randomized controlled phase 2/3 trial of AZD1222 (ChAdOx1 nCoV-19) in healthy adults. Trial participant PBMC samples were collected at day 0 and day 28 after the second dose for TCRbeta chain sequencing. With respect to this clone: The antigen it recognizes is unknown. Base qualities are not at hand, and no much larger clone is one base apart.

Results the study describes overall, beyond this receptor: In the small 56-69-year group, the increase in depth fell short of significance, most likely because of low power. Most participants were white British and females outnumbered males, and the authors suggested that clonal diversity may have been underestimated. The whole spike protein was spanned by vaccine-associated CD4 TCRs, and dominant responses were seen in regions 160-218 and 743-854. Because no day 14 peak-response samples were available, repertoires were characterized only after the peak T cell response. After two AZD1222 doses, spike-specific TCR breadth and depth were significantly higher than at day 0 and than in MenACWY recipients. Conclusions about previously exposed vaccinees are limited because only six or seven AZD1222 recipients were SARS-CoV-2 seropositive at baseline. Epitopes outside the regions mutated in the B.1.351 and B.1.1.7 variants were reportedly recognized by nearly half of the unique spike-specific TCRs.

The CDR3 regions of human TCRbeta chains were subjected to immunosequencing. In the original analysis: TCRs in the repertoires were matched against a reference library of SARS-CoV-2-specific TCRs that had been generated with the MIRA antigen-specificity platform. Breadth was defined as the fraction of unique TCRs that were SARS-CoV-2-associated. Depth was defined as the fraction of total T cells that were SARS-CoV-2-associated. Using the MIRA data, every spike-specific TCR was mapped to the spike region that the TCR reacted to and assigned to either a CD4 or a CD8 class. Log10-transformed breadth and depth values were compared by one-way ANOVA with Sidak's multiple comparisons tests. The table was pulled from immuneACCESS by TCRdb, which kept in-frame rearrangements only. Such tables lose some clones; where checked, under half of the loss comes from unresolved V genes, and the rest has no known cause. D and trimming come from the DNA, and the V and J calls and clone size come from that table. In this sample the table shows 25,000 to 35,000 clones, over 90% of which occur a single time. The ten biggest clones cover roughly 7.3% of the sample.

V gives up 0 bases and J gives up 7 bases, and the segment between their germline ends measures 7 bases. The germline V gene encodes CDR1 SGHRS and CDR2 YFSETQ. CDR3 length: 12 amino acids, cysteine to phenylalanine. Of the read, only the CDR3 DNA is kept; its 36 bases are in frame from base 1. This receptor was taken from an adult in good health. The sample here was peripheral blood, taken on day 0 of AZD1222 vaccination. The V and J segments used are TRBV5-1 and TRBJ1-2; TRBD1 might be the D gene, on 6 matching bases. CDR3 loop: CASSLEGGGYTF. The nucleotides are TGCGCCAGCAGCTTGGAAGGGGGTGGCTACACCTTC.